A selection of T cell receptor beta chains follows, all from one sample in a study of a mutant IDH1 vaccine in newly diagnosed glioma. The assay was immunoSEQ multiplex PCR, and TCRdb's table has in-frame clones only and misses some. The sample holds 43,000 or so clones, approximately 92% seen once. Antigen specificity for these receptors is unknown. This specimen consisted of PBMCs, obtained from a glioma patient whose treatment included an IDH1 peptide vaccine. These receptors originate from a man in his fifties or sixties with glioma. The CDR3 runs from the conserved cysteine through the conserved F or W. Fields, in order: J gene, D gene, V gene, CDR3 protein, CDR3 DNA. A D gene is named only where the DNA matches it firmly.

TRBJ2-4,NA,TRBV5-6,CASSLAALAKNIQYF,TGTGCCAGCAGCTTGGCAGCTCTAGCCAAAAACATTCAGTACTTC
TRBJ2-1,NA,TRBV19,CASSIETGYNEQFF,TGTGCCAGTAGTATAGAGACAGGATACAATGAGCAGTTCTTC
TRBJ1-1,NA,TRBV10-3,CANRGGGTEAFF,TGTGCCAACCGAGGGGGGGGCACTGAAGCTTTCTTT
TRBJ2-7,TRBD2,TRBV7-9,CASSETSGRPEQYF,TGTGCCAGCAGCGAGACTAGCGGGAGACCCGAGCAGTACTTC
TRBJ2-7,NA,TRBV4-1,CASSRTDSSLGEQYF,TGCGCCAGCAGCCGGACGGACAGTAGTTTGGGCGAGCAGTACTTC
TRBJ2-7,TRBD1,TRBV2,CASRSGQGYEQYF,TGTGCCAGCAGGTCGGGACAGGGCTACGAGCAGTACTTC
TRBJ2-7,NA,TRBV27,CASSPGVGAYEQYF,TGTGCCAGCAGCCCGGGGGTAGGGGCCTACGAGCAGTACTTC
TRBJ2-5,TRBD2,TRBV5-1,CASSPAGGRETQYF,TGCGCCAGCAGCCCGGCTGGCGGGAGAGAGACCCAGTACTTC
TRBJ2-3,NA,TRBV15,CATSRDNSDTQYF,TGTGCCACCAGCAGAGATAATTCAGATACGCAGTATTTT
TRBJ2-2,NA,TRBV27,CASSLSSGTGELFF,TGTGCCAGCAGTTTATCCTCGGGGACCGGGGAGCTGTTTTTT